This T cell receptor beta chain was sequenced during a study of T cell changes during pregnancy in multiple sclerosis. Trimming removed 1 base at V and 4 bases at J, with 4 bases between. Germline V gene data show CDR1 as SGHVS and CDR2 as FQNEAQ. The CDR3 consists of 13 residues. Method: immunoSEQ multiplex PCR; TCRdb's copy keeps in-frame clones and lacks some. The repertoire holds approximately 45,000 clones, with just under 95% as singletons. The clonotype originates from a female donor with multiple sclerosis, enrolled in a pregnancy study. The genes are TRBV7-8 and TRBJ2-2; D is ambiguous. This specimen consisted of CD4+ T cells from peripheral blood mononuclear cells, obtained in the first trimester of pregnancy. CDR3 coding DNA: TGTGCCAGCAGCTTAGGTCGCACCGGGGAGCTGTTTTTT. The encoded protein is CASSLGRTGELFF.